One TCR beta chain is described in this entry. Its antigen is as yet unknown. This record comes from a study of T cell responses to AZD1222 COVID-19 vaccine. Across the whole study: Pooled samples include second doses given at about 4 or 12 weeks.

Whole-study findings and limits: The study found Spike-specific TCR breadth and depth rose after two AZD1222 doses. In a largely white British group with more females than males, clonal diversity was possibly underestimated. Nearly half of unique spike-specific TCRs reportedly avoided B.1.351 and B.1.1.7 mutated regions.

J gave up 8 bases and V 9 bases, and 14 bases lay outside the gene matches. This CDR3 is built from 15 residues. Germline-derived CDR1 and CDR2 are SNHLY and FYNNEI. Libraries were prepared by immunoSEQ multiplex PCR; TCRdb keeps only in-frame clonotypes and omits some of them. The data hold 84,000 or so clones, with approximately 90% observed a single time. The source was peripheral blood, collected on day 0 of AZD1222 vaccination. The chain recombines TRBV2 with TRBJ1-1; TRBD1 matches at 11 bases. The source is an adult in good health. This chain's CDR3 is CASPSARTGGTEAFF. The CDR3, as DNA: TGTGCCAGTCCATCCGCCCGGACAGGGGGCACCGAAGCTTTCTTT. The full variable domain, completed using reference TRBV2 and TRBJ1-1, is EPEVTQTPSHQVTQMGQEVILRCVPISNHLYFYWYRQILGQKVEFLVSFYNNEISEKSEIFDDQFSVERPDGSNFTLKIRSTKLEDSAMYFCASPSARTGGTEAFFGQGTRLTVV.